The entry below describes one TCR beta chain. Its cognate antigen is unknown. Genomic DNA came from frozen unsorted single-cell suspensions. This CDR3 has 16 amino acids. Germline V gene sequence: CDR1 SGHVS, CDR2 FQNEAQ. The germline V and J ends were trimmed by 5 bases and 1 base, with 15 bases remaining between them. TCRdb's copy holds only in-frame clones and misses some; the assay was immunoSEQ multiplex PCR. The data contain thousands of clones, around 82% of them singletons. The entry originates in a study of immune cell composition in non-small cell lung cancer. Study-wide findings and caveats: In adenocarcinoma, maximal tumour-associated clone frequency tracked TIL tumour reactivity. Squamous lung tumours showed higher top 10 clone scores and clonality than adenocarcinomas. Tumour TCR-beta clonality showed no significant link to smoking pack-years.

Sequenced sample: lung tumor tissue. This chain connects TRBV7-8 to TRBJ2-4, with D possibly matching TRBD2 (6 bases). The sequence was collected from a human donor with non-small cell lung cancer. In DNA form, the CDR3 reads TGTGCCAGCAGCCCGACCGGGACTCCTGCCAAAAACATTCAGTACTTC. It codes for CASSPTGTPAKNIQYF.